These T cell receptor beta chains were read from a single sample in a study of vaccination effects on CD4 cells after COVID-19. Using immunoSEQ multiplex PCR, the repertoire was profiled, and TCRdb retains in-frame clones only, with some absent. Counted here are roughly 48,000 clones, 67% occurring once; the ten biggest clones make up approximately 5%. Their target antigens are unknown. The starting material was CD4+ T cells from PBMCs cultured without peptide, obtained before COVID-19 vaccination. Receptors were obtained from a human donor who received a COVID-19 vaccine. CDR3s include the opening cysteine and the closing phenylalanine or tryptophan.

>TRBV7-2|TRBJ2-2
CASSLGLVGKSGELFF
>TRBV19|TRBJ2-7
CASSIKGLALHEQYF
>TRBV2|TRBJ2-1
CASSLPGQGLEQFF
>TRBV7-2|TRBJ2-2
CASSSARLGSNTGELFF
>TRBV4-1|TRBJ1-6
CASSLGGNSFNSPLHF
>TRBV7-7|TRBJ2-1
CASSLDGPFKEQFF
>TRBV29-1|TRBJ2-5
CSVATGLRETQYF
>TRBV5-1|TRBJ1-4
CASSLEDRARKLFF
>TRBV3-1/TRBV3-2|TRBJ2-1
CASKALSGQSSYNEQFF
>TRBV6-5|TRBJ2-7
CASSYGGGRFDEQYF
>TRBV5-8|TRBJ2-5
CARSSGLAGVYETQYF
>TRBV14|TRBJ2-7
CASSLLAGGLYEQYF
>TRBV19|TRBJ1-6
CATTPTRDRSPALHF
>TRBV5-4|TRBJ1-1
CASSLPPQGGNTEAFF
>TRBV7-2|TRBJ2-7
CASSPQRVSSYEQYF
>TRBV30|TRBJ1-1
CAWSVKDRASEAFF
>TRBV18|TRBJ2-2
CASSPRTGELFF
>TRBV5-1|TRBJ2-1
CASSHSQGTYNEQFF
>TRBV10-3|TRBJ1-6
CAITLDPGAPLHF
>TRBV6-5|TRBJ2-3
CASSYGTTDTQYF
>TRBV7-2|TRBJ2-1
CASSLAEDEQFF
>TRBV2|TRBJ2-1
CASTGLAFNEQFF
>TRBV5-1|TRBJ1-2
CASSLDDYYGYTF
>TRBV6-5|TRBJ2-1
CASRAASGGHNEQFF
>TRBV7-2|TRBJ2-1
CASSPAGTRHNEQFF
>TRBV3-1/TRBV3-2|TRBJ1-2
CASSQVGAAIYGYTF
>TRBV10-1|TRBJ1-5
CASRRTGEGRNMSNQPQHF
>TRBV11-3|TRBJ2-3
CASSPGGGSTDTQYF
>TRBV3-1/TRBV3-2|TRBJ1-3
CASSSRGGTIYF
>TRBV6-5|TRBJ1-5
CASSRGGKAQPQHF
>TRBV7-4|TRBJ2-7
CASSLEGKVSNEQYF
>TRBV19|TRBJ1-5
CASSVTGGGQPQHF
>TRBV25-1|TRBJ1-2
CASSGGFYGYTF
>TRBV4-1|TRBJ2-7
CASSQVGQAYEQYF
>TRBV9|TRBJ2-3
CASSARGNTQYF
>TRBV5-1|TRBJ1-2
CASSLGQGNGYTF
>TRBV5-1|TRBJ2-3
CASSKRSATSTDTQYF
>TRBV7-8|TRBJ1-5
CASSLLGQGRGPQHF
>TRBV19|TRBJ1-1
CASSVGALNTEAFF
>TRBV4-2|TRBJ2-3
CASSQEPGSTDTQYF
>TRBV7-2|TRBJ2-3
CASSPPRFRQYF
>TRBV12-5|TRBJ1-6
CASGSGSSYNSPLHF
>TRBV2|TRBJ1-1
CASSIREVAEAFF
>TRBV6-6|TRBJ1-5
CASRNSNQPQHF
>TRBV10-3|TRBJ2-3
CAITGTGGDTQYF
>TRBV9|TRBJ2-1
CASSVGGTRADEQFF
>TRBV18|TRBJ1-5
CASSQGQGGNQPQHF
>TRBV18|TRBJ2-3
CASSPPPLGPDTQYF
>TRBV11-2|TRBJ2-5
CASSLGVLAEDPRQETQYF
>TRBV14|TRBJ2-1
CASSQGLAGGRNEQFF
>TRBV5-1|TRBJ2-3
CASKELAGGPGTDTQYF
>TRBV4-1|TRBJ1-4
CASSQRTGAGEKLFF
>TRBV5-1|TRBJ2-1
CASSLLAGGLNEQFF
>TRBV15|TRBJ2-1
CATSGRTSGTYNEQFF
>TRBV2|TRBJ2-1
CASSGLAGGPGEQFF